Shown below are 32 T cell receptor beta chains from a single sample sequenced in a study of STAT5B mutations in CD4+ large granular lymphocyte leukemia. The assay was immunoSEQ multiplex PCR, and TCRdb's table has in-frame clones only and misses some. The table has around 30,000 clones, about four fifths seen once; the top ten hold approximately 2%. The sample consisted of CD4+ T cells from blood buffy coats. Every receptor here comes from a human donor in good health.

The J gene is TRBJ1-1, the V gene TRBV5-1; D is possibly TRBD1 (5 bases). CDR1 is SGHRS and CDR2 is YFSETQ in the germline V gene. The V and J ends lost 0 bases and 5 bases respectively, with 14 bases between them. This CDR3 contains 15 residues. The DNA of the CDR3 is TGCGCCAGCAGCTTGGCCGGACAACTGGGGACTGAAGCTTTCTTT. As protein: CASSLAGQLGTEAFF.

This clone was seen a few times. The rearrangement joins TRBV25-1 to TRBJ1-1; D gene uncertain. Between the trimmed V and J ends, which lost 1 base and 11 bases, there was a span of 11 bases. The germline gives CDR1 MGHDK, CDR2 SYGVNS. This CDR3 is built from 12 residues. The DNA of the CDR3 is TGTGCCAGCAGTGAATCGAGCCTGCCGGCTTTCTTT. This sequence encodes CASSESSLPAFF.

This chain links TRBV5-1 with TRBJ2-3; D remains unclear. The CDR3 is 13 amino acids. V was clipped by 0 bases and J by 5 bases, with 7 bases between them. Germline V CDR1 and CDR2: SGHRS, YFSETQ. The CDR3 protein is CASSLASGDTQYF. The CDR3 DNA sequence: TGCGCCAGCAGCTTGGCCTCCGGAGATACGCAGTATTTT.

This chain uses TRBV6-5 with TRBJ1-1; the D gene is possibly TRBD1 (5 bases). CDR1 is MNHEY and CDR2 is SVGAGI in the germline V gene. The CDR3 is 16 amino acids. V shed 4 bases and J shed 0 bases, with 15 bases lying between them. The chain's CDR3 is CASSSGLPGLNTEAFF. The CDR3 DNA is TGTGCCAGCAGTTCCGGGCTACCGGGACTGAACACTGAAGCTTTCTTT.

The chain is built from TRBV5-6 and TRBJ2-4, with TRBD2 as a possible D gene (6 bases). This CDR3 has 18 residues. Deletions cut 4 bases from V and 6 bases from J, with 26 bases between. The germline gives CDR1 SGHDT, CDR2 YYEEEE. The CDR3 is CASSTQTGLASARNIQYF. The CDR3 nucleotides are TGTGCCAGCAGCACCCAAACGGGACTCGCTTCCGCAAGAAACATTCAGTACTTC. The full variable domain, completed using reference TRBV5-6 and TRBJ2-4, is DAGVTQSPTHLIKTRGQQVTLRCSPKSGHDTVSWYQQALGQGPQFIFQYYEEEERQRGNFPDRFSGHQFPNYSSELNVNALLLGDSALYLCASSTQTGLASARNIQYFGAGTRLSVL.

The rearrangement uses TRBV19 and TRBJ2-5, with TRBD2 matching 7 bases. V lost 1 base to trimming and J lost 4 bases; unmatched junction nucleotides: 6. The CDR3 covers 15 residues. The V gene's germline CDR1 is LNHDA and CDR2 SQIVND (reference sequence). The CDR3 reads CASSIGGGIGETQYF. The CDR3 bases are TGTGCCAGTAGTATAGGGGGAGGGATCGGAGAGACCCAGTACTTC.

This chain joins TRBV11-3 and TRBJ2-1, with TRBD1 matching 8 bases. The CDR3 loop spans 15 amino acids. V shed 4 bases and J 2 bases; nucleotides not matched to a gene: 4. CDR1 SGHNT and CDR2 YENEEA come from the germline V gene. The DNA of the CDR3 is TGTGCCAGCAGCTCCACAGGGGGTGCCTACAATGAGCAGTTCTTC. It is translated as CASSSTGGAYNEQFF.

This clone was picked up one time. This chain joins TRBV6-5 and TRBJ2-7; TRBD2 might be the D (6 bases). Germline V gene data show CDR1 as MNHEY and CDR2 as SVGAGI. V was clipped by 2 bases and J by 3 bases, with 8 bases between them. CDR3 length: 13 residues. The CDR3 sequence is CASSYMRDYEQYF. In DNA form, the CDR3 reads TGTGCCAGCAGTTACATGCGGGACTACGAGCAGTACTTC.

In nucleotides, the CDR3 is TGTGCCTGGAGTAGGTTAGGGGCCTCCGGTGAAAAACTGTTTTTT. Encoded protein: CAWSRLGASGEKLFF. The V call is TRBV30, the J call TRBJ1-4; D perhaps matches TRBD1 (5 bases). V was pared by 2 bases and J by 7 bases, with 17 bases between. Germline CDR1 reads GTSNPN; CDR2 reads SVGIG (reference sequence). This CDR3 has 15 amino acids.

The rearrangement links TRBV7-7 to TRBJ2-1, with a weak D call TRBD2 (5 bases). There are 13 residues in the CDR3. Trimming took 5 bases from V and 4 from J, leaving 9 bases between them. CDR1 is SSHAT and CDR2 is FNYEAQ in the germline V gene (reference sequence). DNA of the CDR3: TGTGCCAGCAGCACGGGGAAGTACAATGAGCAGTTCTTC. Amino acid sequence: CASSTGKYNEQFF.

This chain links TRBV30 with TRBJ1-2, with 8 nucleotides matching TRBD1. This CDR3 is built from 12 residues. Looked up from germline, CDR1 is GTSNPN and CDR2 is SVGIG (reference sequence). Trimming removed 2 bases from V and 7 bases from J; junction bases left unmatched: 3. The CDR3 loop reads CAWSRQGSGYTF. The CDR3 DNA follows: TGTGCCTGGAGTCGACAGGGGTCTGGCTACACCTTC.

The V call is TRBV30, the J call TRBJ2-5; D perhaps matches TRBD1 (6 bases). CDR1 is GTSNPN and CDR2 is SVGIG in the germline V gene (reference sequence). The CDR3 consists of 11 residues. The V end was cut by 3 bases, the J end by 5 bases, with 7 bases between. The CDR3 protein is CAWRTGETQYF. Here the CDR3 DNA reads TGTGCCTGGAGAACAGGGGAGACCCAGTACTTC.

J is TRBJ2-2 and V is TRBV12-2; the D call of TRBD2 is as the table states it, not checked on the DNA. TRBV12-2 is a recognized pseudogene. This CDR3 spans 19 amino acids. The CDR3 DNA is TGTGCAAGTCCTCGTCGAGCTAGAAGGATTCCCGCGAACACCGGGGAGCTGTTTTTT. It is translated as CASPRRARRIPANTGELFF.

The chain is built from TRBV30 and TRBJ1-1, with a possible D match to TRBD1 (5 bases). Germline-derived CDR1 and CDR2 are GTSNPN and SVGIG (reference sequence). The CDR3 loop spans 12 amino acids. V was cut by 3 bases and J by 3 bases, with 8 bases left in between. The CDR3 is CAWSPRDTEAFF. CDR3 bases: TGTGCCTGGAGCCCCAGGGACACTGAAGCTTTCTTT.

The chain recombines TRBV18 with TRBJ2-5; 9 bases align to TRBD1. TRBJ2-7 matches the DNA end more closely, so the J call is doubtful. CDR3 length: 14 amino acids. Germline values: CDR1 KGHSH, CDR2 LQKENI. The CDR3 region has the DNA TGTGCCAGCTCACCGGGGGACAGGGATGGCGAGCAGTACTTC. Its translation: CASSPGDRDGEQYF.

CDR3 protein: CAWSRPRDRGFVSGNTIYF. DNA for the CDR3: TGTGCCTGGTCCCGCCCCCGGGACAGGGGATTCGTCTCTGGAAACACCATATATTTT. The V call is TRBV30, the J call TRBJ1-3, with 10 nucleotides matching TRBD1. This CDR3 has 19 residues. CDR1 and CDR2 (germline): GTSNPN, SVGIG (reference sequence). The junction had 16 bases not matched to a gene; V was cut back by 5 bases and J by 0 bases. The whole variable domain, remainder taken from reference TRBV30 and TRBJ1-3, is SQTIHQWPATLVQPVGSPLSLECTVEGTSNPNLYWYRQAAGRGLQLLFYSVGIGQISSEVPQNLSASRPQDRQFILSSKKLLLSDSGFYLCAWSRPRDRGFVSGNTIYFGEGSWLTVV.

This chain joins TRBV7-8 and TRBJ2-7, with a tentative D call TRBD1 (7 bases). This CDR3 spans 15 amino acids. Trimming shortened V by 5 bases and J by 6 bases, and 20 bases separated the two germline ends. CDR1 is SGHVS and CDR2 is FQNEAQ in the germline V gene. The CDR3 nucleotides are TGTGCCAGCAGCCACTTAGATGGAGGGGGCGCCGAGCAGTACTTC. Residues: CASSHLDGGGAEQYF.

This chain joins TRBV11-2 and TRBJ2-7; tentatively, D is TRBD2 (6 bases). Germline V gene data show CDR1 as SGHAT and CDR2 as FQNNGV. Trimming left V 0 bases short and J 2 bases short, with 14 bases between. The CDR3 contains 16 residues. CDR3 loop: CASSLEGGTATYEQYF. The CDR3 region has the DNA TGTGCCAGCAGCTTAGAGGGAGGTACAGCCACCTACGAGCAGTACTTC.

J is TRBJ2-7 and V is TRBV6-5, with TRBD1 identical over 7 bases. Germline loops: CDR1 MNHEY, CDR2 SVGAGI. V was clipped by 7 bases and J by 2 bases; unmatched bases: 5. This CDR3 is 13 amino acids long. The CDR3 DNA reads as TGTGCCAGCACTTCCGACAGGGCCTACGAGCAGTACTTC. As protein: CASTSDRAYEQYF.

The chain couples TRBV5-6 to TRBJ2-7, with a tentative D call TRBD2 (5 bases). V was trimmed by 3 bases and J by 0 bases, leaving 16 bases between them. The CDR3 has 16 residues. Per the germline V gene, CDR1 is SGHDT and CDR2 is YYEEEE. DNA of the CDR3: TGTGCCAGCAGCTACGAGGGAATGACGAGCTCCTACGAGCAGTACTTC. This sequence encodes CASSYEGMTSSYEQYF.

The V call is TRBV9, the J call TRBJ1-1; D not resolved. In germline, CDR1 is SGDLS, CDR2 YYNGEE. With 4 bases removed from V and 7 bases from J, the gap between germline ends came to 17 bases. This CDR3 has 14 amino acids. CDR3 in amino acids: CASSPPGITLEAFF. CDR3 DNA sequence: TGTGCCAGCAGCCCGCCAGGTATAACTCTTGAAGCTTTCTTT.

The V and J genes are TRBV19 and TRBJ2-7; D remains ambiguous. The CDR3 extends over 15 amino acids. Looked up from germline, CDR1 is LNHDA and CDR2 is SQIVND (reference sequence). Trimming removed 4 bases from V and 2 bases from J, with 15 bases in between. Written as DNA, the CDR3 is TGTGCCAGTAGTAAGTCTGGCCTCTCGACCTACGAGCAGTACTTC. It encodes CASSKSGLSTYEQYF.

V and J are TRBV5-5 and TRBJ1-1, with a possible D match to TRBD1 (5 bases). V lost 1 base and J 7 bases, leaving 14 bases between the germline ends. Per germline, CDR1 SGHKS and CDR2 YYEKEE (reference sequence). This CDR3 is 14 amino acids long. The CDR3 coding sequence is TGTGCCAGCAGCTTGCTGGACACCCGTGATGAAGCTTTCTTT. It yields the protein CASSLLDTRDEAFF.

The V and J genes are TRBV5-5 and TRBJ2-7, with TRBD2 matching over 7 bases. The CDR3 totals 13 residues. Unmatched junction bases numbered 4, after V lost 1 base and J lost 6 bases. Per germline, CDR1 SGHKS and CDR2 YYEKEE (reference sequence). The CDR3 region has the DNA TGTGCCAGCAGCTTGACGGGAGGCTCCGAGCAGTACTTC. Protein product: CASSLTGGSEQYF.

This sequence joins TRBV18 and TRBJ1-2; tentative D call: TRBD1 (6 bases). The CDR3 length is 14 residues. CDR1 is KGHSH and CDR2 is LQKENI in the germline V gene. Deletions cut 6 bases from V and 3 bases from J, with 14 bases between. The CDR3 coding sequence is TGTGCCAGCTCTGACAAGGGGGAGCACTATGGCTACACCTTC. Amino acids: CASSDKGEHYGYTF.

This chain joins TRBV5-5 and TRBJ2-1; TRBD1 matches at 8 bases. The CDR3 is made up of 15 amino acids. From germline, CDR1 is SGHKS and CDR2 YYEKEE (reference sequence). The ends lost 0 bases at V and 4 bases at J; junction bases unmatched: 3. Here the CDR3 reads CASSLVTGAYNEQFF. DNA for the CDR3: TGTGCCAGCAGCTTGGTGACAGGGGCGTACAATGAGCAGTTCTTC.

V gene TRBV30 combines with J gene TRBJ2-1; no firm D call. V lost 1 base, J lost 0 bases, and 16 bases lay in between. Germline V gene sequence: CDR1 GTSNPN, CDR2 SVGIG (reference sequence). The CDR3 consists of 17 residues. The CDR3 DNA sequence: TGTGCCTGGAGTGGGGTGAGCGCGCCGAGCTCCTACAATGAGCAGTTCTTC. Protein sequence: CAWSGVSAPSSYNEQFF. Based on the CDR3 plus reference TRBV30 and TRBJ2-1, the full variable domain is SQTIHQWPATLVQPVGSPLSLECTVEGTSNPNLYWYRQAAGRGLQLLFYSVGIGQISSEVPQNLSASRPQDRQFILSSKKLLLSDSGFYLCAWSGVSAPSSYNEQFFGPGTRLTVL.

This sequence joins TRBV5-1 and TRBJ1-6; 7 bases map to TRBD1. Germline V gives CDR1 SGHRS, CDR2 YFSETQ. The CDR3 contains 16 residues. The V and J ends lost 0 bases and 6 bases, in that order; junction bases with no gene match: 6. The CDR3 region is CASSLAGTAANSPLHF. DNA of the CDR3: TGCGCCAGCAGCTTGGCCGGGACAGCAGCTAATTCACCCCTCCACTTT.

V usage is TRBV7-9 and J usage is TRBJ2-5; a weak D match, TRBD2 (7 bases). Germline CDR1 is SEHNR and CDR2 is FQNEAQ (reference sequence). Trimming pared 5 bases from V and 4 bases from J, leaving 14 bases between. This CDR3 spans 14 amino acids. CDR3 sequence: CASSPRRGGETQYF. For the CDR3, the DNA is TGTGCCAGCAGCCCCCGGAGGGGGGGAGAGACCCAGTACTTC.

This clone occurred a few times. CDR3 DNA: TGTGCCAGCAGCTCCGTTACGGGGAACACTGAAGCTTTCTTT. Its protein product is CASSSVTGNTEAFF. The chain links TRBV5-4 to TRBJ1-1; D gene uncertain. Looked up from germline, CDR1 is SGHNT and CDR2 is YYREEE (reference sequence). The CDR3 spans 14 residues. V dropped 3 bases and J dropped 1 base, with 10 bases sitting between them.

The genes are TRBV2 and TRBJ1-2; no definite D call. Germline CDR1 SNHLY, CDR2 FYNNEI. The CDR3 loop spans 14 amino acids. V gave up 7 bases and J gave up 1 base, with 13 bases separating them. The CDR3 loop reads CASIDLGLNYGYTF. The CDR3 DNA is TGTGCCAGCATAGATCTCGGCCTTAACTATGGCTACACCTTC.

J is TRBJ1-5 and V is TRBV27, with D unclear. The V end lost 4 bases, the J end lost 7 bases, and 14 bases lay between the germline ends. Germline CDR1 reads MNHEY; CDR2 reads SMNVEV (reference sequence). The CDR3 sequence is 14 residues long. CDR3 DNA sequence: TGTGCCAGCAGTTCACAAGTGGCCGGGCAGCCCCAGCATTTT. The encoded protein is CASSSQVAGQPQHF.